This T cell receptor beta chain was retrieved from a study of monozygotic twins with inflammatory bowel disease. Points from the study as a whole: Lower sharing of clonotypes with other individuals was seen in IBD patients than in healthy twins. This was most marked in patients showing signs of disease activity. Separate T cell subtypes could not be resolved from one another.

The CDR3 extends over 16 amino acids. Germline V lookup: CDR1 SEHNR, CDR2 FQNEAQ (reference sequence). Concerning this clonotype itself: What it binds is not known.

There were eight separate reactions per sample in which cDNA was made. TCRalpha and TCRbeta cDNA went through nested PCRs of roughly 16 and 10 cycles, two in total. With the 5' RACE reads reprocessed, TCRdb shows one record per CDR3 protein and no DNA. This listing includes 150,000 to 200,000 distinct CDR3 sequences. The TCR was taken from a human donor with ulcerative colitis or Crohn's disease, or a healthy co-twin of an affected twin (not recorded which). Sequencing was carried out using blood. The V call is TRBV7-9, the J call TRBJ2-5; the TCRdb D gene call, TRBD1, has no DNA to confirm it. CDR3 region: CASSVRTGTGKETQYF.